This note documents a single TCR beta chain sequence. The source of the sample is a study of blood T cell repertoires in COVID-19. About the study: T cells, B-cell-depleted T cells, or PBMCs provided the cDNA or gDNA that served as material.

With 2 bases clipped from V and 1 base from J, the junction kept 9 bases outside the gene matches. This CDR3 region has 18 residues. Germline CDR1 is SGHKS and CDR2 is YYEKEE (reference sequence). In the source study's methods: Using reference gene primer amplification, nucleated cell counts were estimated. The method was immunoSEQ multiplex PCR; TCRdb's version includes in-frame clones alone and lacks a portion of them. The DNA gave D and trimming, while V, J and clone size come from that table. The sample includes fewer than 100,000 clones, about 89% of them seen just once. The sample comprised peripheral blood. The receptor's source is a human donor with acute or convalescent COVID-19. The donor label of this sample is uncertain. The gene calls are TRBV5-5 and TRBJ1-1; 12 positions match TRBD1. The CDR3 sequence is CASSFLVRGQGANTEAFF. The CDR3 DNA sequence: TGTGCCAGCAGCTTCTTGGTTCGGGGACAGGGGGCGAACACTGAAGCTTTCTTT.